The TCR beta chain described here comes from a study of blood T cell repertoires in COVID-19. Turning to the study itself: The samples span acute and convalescent COVID-19 from the United States, Italy and Spain. T cells, B-cell-depleted T cells, or PBMCs provided the cDNA or gDNA that served as material.

The germline V and J ends were trimmed by 3 bases and 2 bases, with 14 bases remaining between them. Germline lookup yields CDR1 MNHNS and CDR2 SASEGT. The CDR3 length is 16 residues. This clone was seen a few times. Libraries were prepared by immunoSEQ multiplex PCR; TCRdb keeps only in-frame clonotypes and omits some of them. The repertoire holds 60,000 or so clones, with 82% as singletons. This clonotype originated in a human donor in a cohort sampled during active COVID-19. The chain employs TRBV6-1 and TRBJ1-3, with D possibly being TRBD1 (6 bases). Source material: peripheral blood. CDR3 sequence: CASSERNREPGNTIYF. The CDR3 bases are TGTGCCAGCAGTGAGCGCAACAGGGAGCCTGGAAACACCATATATTTT.